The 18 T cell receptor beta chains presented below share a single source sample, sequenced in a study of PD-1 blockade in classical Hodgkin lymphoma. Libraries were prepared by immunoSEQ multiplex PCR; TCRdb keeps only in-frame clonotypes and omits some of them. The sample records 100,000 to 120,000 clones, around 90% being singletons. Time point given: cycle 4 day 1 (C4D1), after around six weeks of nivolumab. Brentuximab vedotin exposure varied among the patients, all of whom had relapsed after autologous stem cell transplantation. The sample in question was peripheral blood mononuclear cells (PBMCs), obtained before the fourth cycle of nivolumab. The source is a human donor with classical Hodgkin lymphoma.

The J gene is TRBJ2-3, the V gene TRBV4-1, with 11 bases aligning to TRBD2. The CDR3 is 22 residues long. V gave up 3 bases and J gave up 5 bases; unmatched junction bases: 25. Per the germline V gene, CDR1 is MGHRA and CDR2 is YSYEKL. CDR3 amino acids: CASSHFLGGLAATMSKKDTQYF. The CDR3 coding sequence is TGCGCCAGCAGCCATTTCCTCGGGGGACTAGCGGCCACGATGTCGAAAAAAGATACGCAGTATTTT.

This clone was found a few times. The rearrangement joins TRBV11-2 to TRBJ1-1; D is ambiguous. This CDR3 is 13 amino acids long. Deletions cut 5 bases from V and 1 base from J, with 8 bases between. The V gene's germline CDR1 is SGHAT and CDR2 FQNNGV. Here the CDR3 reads CASSLTWNTEAFF. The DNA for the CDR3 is TGTGCCAGCAGCCTCACATGGAACACTGAAGCTTTCTTT.

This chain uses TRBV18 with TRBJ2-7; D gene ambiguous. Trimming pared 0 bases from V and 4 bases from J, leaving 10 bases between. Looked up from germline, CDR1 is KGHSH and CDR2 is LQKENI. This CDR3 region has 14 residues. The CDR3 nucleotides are TGTGCCAGCTCACCACCCAGCTTTTTTTACGAGCAGTACTTC. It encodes CASSPPSFFYEQYF.

The CDR3 DNA reads TGTGCCAGCAGTCCCGAGGCAGGCGCTCTTAGTGGCTACACCTTC. Encoded protein: CASSPEAGALSGYTF. The chain joins TRBV28 to TRBJ1-2; D is ambiguous. There are 15 residues in the CDR3. With 5 bases removed from V and 7 bases from J, the gap between germline ends came to 20 bases. Germline CDR1 is MDHEN and CDR2 is SYDVKM.

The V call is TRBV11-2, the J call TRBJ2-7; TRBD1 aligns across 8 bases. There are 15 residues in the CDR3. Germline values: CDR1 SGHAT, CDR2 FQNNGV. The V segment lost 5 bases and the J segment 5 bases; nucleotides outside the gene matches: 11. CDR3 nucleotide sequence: TGTGCCAGCAGCCAACTCGGGACAGGCTTCGACGAGCAGTACTTC. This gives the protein CASSQLGTGFDEQYF.

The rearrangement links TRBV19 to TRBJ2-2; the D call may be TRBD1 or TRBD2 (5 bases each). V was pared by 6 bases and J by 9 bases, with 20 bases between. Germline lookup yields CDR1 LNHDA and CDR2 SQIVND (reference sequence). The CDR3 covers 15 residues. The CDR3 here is CASRRLGRDEWELFF. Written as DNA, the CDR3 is TGTGCCAGTAGGAGATTGGGCAGGGACGAATGGGAGCTGTTTTTT.

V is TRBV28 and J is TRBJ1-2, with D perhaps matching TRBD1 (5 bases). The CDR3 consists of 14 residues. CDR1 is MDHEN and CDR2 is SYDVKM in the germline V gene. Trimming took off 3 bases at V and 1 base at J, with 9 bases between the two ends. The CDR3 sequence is CASSFDSVNYGYTF. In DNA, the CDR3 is TGTGCCAGCAGTTTTGACAGCGTTAACTATGGCTACACCTTC.

CDR3 DNA sequence: TGCGCCAGCAGCCAGCCATGGTCTAGCGGGAGCCCATCTGAGCAGTTCTTC. This gives the protein CASSQPWSSGSPSEQFF. The chain employs TRBV4-1 and TRBJ2-1; 10 bases are shared with TRBD2. Germline CDR1 reads MGHRA; CDR2 reads YSYEKL. This CDR3 is 17 amino acids long. J gave up 9 bases and V 3 bases, and 14 bases lay outside the gene matches.

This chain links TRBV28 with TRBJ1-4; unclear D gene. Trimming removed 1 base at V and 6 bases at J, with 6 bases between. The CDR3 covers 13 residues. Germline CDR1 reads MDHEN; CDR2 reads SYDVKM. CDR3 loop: CASSLFGDEKLFF. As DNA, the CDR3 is TGTGCCAGCAGTTTATTTGGGGATGAAAAACTGTTTTTT.

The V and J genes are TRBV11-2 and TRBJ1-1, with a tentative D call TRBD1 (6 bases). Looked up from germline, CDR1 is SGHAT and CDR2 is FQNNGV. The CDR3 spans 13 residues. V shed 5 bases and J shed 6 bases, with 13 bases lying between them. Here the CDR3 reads CASSNQGIAEAFF. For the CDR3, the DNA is TGTGCCAGCAGCAATCAGGGGATCGCTGAAGCTTTCTTT.

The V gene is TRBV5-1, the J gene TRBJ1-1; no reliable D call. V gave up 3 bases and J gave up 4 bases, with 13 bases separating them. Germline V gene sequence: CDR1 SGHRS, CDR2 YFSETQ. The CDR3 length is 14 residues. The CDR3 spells CASSSLKSTTEAFF. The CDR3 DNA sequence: TGCGCCAGCAGCTCCCTCAAATCAACCACTGAAGCTTTCTTT. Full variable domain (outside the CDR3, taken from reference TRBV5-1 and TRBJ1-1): KAGVTQTPRYLIKTRGQQVTLSCSPISGHRSVSWYQQTPGQGLQFLFEYFSETQRNKGNFPGRFSGRQFSNSRSEMNVSTLELGDSALYLCASSSLKSTTEAFFGQGTRLTVV.

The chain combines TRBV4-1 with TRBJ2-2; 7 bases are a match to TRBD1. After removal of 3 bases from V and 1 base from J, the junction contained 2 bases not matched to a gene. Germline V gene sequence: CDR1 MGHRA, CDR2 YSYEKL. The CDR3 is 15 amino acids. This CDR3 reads CASSQDRRNTGELFF. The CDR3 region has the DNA TGCGCCAGCAGCCAGGACAGGAGGAACACCGGGGAGCTGTTTTTT.

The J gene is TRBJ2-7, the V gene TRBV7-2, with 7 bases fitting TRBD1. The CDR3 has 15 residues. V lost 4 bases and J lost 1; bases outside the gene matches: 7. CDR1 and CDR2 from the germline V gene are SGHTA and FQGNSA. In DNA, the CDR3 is TGTGCCAGCAGCTATTCCGGGACAGAGTCCTACGAGCAGTACTTC. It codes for CASSYSGTESYEQYF.

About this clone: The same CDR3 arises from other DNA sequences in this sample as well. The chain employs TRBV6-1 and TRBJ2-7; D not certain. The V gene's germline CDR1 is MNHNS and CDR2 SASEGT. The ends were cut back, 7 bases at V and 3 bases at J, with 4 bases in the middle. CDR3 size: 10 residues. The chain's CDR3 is CASNSYEQYF. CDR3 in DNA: TGTGCCAGCAACAGCTACGAGCAGTACTTC.

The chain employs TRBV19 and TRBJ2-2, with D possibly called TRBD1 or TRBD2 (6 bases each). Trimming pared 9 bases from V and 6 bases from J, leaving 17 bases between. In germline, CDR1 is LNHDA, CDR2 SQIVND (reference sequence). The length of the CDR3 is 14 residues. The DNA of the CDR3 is TGTGCCAGCAAGCGGGCAGGGGATGCCGGGGAGCTGTTTTTT. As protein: CASKRAGDAGELFF.

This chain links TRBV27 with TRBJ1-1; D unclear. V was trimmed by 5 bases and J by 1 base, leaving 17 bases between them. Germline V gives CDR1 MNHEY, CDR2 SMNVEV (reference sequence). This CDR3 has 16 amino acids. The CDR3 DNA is TGTGCCAGCAGTCCCTGGGTCGTGCTGGAGAACACTGAAGCTTTCTTT. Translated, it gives CASSPWVVLENTEAFF.

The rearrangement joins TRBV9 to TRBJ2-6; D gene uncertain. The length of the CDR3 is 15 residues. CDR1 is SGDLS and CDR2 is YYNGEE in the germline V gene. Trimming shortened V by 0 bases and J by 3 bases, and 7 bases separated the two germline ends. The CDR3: CASSVDFRGANVLTF. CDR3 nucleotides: TGTGCCAGCAGCGTAGATTTTCGTGGGGCCAACGTCCTGACTTTC.

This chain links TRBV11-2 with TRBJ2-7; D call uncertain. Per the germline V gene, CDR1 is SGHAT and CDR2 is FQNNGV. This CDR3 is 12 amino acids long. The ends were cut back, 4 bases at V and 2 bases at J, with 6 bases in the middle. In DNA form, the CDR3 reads TGTGCCAGCAGCTCCCAGCCCTACGAGCAGTACTTC. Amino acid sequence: CASSSQPYEQYF.